A few counts support the clone carrying this TCR beta chain. Under 3 months was the duration of disease in ophthalmopathy patients, who also had a Clinical Activity Score of at least 3 and a NOSPECS grade of at least 4. This CDR3 region has 17 residues. The V end was cut by 2 bases, the J end by 1 base, with 19 bases between. In germline, CDR1 is GTSNPN, CDR2 SVGIG (reference sequence). The data derive from a study of T cells in Graves' hyperthyroidism and ophthalmopathy. Study details: Peripheral blood sampling occurred at initial diagnosis, before any treatment.

The TCR beta CDR3 regions underwent amplification using RNA transcripts as the source. The HTBI primer set served for first-round RT-PCR of the TCR CDR3. TCRdb redid the calling of the multiplex PCR reads with MiXCR, one entry per CDR3 protein. Of approximately 490,000 distinct CDR3 sequences detected, about 22% appear once; the ten largest clones hold about 53%. The gene calls are TRBV30 and TRBJ2-3; a possible D gene is TRBD2 (5 bases). The receptor was derived from a woman aged 65 to 85 with Graves' ophthalmopathy. The specimen sequenced was blood. Here the CDR3 DNA reads TGTGCCTGGAGTAACCAGCGGCCCACCCCTGGCACAGATACGCAGTATTTT. Protein sequence: CAWSNQRPTPGTDTQYF.